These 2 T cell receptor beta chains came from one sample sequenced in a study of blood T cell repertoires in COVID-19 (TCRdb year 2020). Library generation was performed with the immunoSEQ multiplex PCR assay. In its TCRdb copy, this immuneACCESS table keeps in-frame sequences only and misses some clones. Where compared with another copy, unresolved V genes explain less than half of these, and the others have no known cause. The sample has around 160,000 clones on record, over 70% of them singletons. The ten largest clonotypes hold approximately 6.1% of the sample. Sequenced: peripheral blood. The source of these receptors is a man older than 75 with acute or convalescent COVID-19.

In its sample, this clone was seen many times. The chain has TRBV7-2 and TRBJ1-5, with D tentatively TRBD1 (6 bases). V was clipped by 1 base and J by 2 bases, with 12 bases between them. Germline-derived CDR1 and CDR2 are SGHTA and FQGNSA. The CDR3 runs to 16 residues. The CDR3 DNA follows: TGTGCCAGCAGCTTAGTAGGCAGGGGAGGCAATCAGCCCCAGCATTTT. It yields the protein CASSLVGRGGNQPQHF.

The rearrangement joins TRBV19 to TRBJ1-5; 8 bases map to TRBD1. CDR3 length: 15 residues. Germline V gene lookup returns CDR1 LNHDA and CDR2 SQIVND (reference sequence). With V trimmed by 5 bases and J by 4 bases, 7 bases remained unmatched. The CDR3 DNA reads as TGTGCCAGTAGTGACCAGGGGGCGCTGAATCAGCCCCAGCATTTT. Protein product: CASSDQGALNQPQHF.